These 31 T cell receptor beta chains came from one sample sequenced in a study of blood T cell repertoires in COVID-19. Only in-frame clones appear in the TCRdb table, and some are missing; sequencing was by immunoSEQ multiplex PCR. The data contain about 480,000 clones, roughly 89% of them singletons. The sequencing input was peripheral blood. Receptors originate from a man between 18 and 29 years old with COVID-19, enrolled during active disease.

This clone has a single count. The rearrangement uses TRBV30 and TRBJ2-1, with TRBD2 matching 9 bases. The CDR3 is 14 residues long. Unmatched junction bases numbered 8, after V lost 2 bases and J lost 9 bases. Germline CDR1 is GTSNPN and CDR2 is SVGIG (reference sequence). CDR3 loop: CAWSPASGAREQFF. The CDR3 bases are TGTGCCTGGAGTCCGGCTAGCGGGGCTCGTGAGCAGTTCTTC. The entire variable domain, with the rest obtained from reference TRBV30 and TRBJ2-1, is as follows: SQTIHQWPATLVQPVGSPLSLECTVEGTSNPNLYWYRQAAGRGLQLLFYSVGIGQISSEVPQNLSASRPQDRQFILSSKKLLLSDSGFYLCAWSPASGAREQFFGPGTRLTVL.

The chain combines TRBV10-1 with TRBJ2-1, with D perhaps TRBD2 (6 bases). CDR1 and CDR2 (germline): WNHNN, SYGVQD (reference sequence). V was cut by 5 bases and J by 0 bases, with 23 bases left in between. The CDR3 length is 19 residues. In DNA form, the CDR3 reads TGCGCCAGCAGTAAGGCGGGTAGCGGCTCCCAAAACTCCTACAATGAGCAGTTCTTC. It encodes CASSKAGSGSQNSYNEQFF.

The rearrangement joins TRBV19 to TRBJ2-2; D perhaps matches TRBD2 (5 bases). Looked up from germline, CDR1 is LNHDA and CDR2 is SQIVND (reference sequence). This CDR3 has 13 residues. Trimming left V 5 bases short and J 1 base short, with 5 bases between. The CDR3 nucleotides read TGTGCCAGTAGTGGGAGGAACACCGGGGAGCTGTTTTTT. The encoded protein is CASSGRNTGELFF.

This chain's CDR3 is CASTELSTDTQYF. The CDR3 nucleotides read TGTGCCAGCACCGAGCTTAGCACAGATACGCAGTATTTT. The chain links TRBV12-3 or TRBV12-4 to TRBJ2-3; D gene uncertain. V lost 7 bases, J lost 0 bases, and 8 bases lay in between. CDR3 size: 13 residues.

The chain couples TRBV3-1 (or the pseudogene TRBV3-2) to TRBJ1-1; a weak D match, TRBD1 (5 bases). V was cut by 1 base and J by 3 bases, with 9 bases left in between. Germline values: CDR1 LGHDT, CDR2 YNNKEL (reference sequence). The CDR3 length is 14 residues. The CDR3 protein is CASSQVQGDTEAFF. CDR3 nucleotides: TGTGCCAGCAGCCAAGTACAAGGGGACACTGAAGCTTTCTTT.

The chain carries TRBV6-5 and TRBJ1-1; 8 bases fit TRBD1. The length of the CDR3 is 12 residues. V was clipped by 10 bases and J by 4 bases; unmatched bases: 5. CDR1 MNHEY and CDR2 SVGAGI come from the germline V gene. The CDR3 region has the DNA TGTGCCACGCGACAGGGGATCACTGAAGCTTTCTTT. The encoded protein is CATRQGITEAFF.

The chain combines TRBV6-5 with TRBJ2-1, with 9 bases identical to TRBD2. CDR3 length equals 15 residues. Germline loops: CDR1 MNHEY, CDR2 SVGAGI. V lost 7 bases, J lost 0 bases, and 4 bases stayed unmatched. The CDR3 DNA follows: TGTGCCAGCAAAGTAGCGGGAGCCTCCTACAATGAGCAGTTCTTC. It yields the protein CASKVAGASYNEQFF.

This chain uses TRBV13 with TRBJ2-7, with D possibly being TRBD2 (5 bases). Germline V gives CDR1 PRHDT, CDR2 FYEKMQ (reference sequence). Deletions cut 5 bases from V and 6 bases from J, with 11 bases between. The CDR3 has 12 amino acids. DNA of the CDR3: TGTGCCAGCAGCCAAACTAGACGCGAGCAGTACTTC. Amino acids: CASSQTRREQYF.

V is TRBV5-6 and J is TRBJ2-2; D may be TRBD2 (6 bases). Deletions cut 4 bases from V and 4 bases from J, with 11 bases between. CDR1 is SGHDT, CDR2 YYEEEE, per germline. The CDR3 loop spans 14 amino acids. CDR3 nucleotides: TGTGCCAGCAGCCCCACCGGGAGCACCGGGGAGCTGTTTTTT. It codes for CASSPTGSTGELFF.

The genes are TRBV5-4 and TRBJ2-1, with 11 bases lining up with TRBD2. Germline V gene lookup returns CDR1 SGHNT and CDR2 YYREEE (reference sequence). The CDR3 extends over 15 amino acids. V lost 4 bases to trimming and J lost 6 bases; unmatched junction nucleotides: 6. The CDR3 region has the DNA TGTGCCAGCAGCCTAGCGGGGGGAGGTTTCAATGAGCAGTTCTTC. Its translation: CASSLAGGGFNEQFF.

This clone has just a few counts. The chain links TRBV24-1 to TRBJ2-7; D may be TRBD2 (5 bases). The CDR3 extends over 15 amino acids. V was pared by 4 bases and J by 6 bases, with 18 bases between. Germline CDR1 is KGHDR and CDR2 is SFDVKD. The DNA of the CDR3 is TGTGCCACCAGTGACTCCCGGGAACCGCTCGGCGAGCAGTACTTC. Protein: CATSDSREPLGEQYF.

The chain is built from TRBV4-1 and TRBJ2-3, with a tentative D call TRBD2 (6 bases). Trimming shortened V by 1 base and J by 0 bases, and 11 bases separated the two germline ends. Germline V lookup: CDR1 MGHRA, CDR2 YSYEKL. The CDR3 has 16 amino acids. CDR3: CASSQVRGSSTDTQYF. The CDR3, as DNA: TGCGCCAGCAGCCAAGTGCGGGGCAGCAGCACAGATACGCAGTATTTT.

The chain employs TRBV27 and TRBJ1-5, with D possibly matching TRBD1 (5 bases). V shed 4 bases and J shed 1 base, with 8 bases lying between them. CDR3 size: 14 residues. Germline values: CDR1 MNHEY, CDR2 SMNVEV (reference sequence). The CDR3 coding sequence is TGTGCCAGCAGTTCAGGGTGGAGCAATCAGCCCCAGCATTTT. Translation gives CASSSGWSNQPQHF.

This clone came up once. The gene calls are TRBV28 and TRBJ2-7; D may be TRBD2 (5 bases). Germline V CDR1 and CDR2: MDHEN, SYDVKM. Trimming stripped 6 bases from V and 5 bases from J, with 14 bases between. The CDR3 consists of 13 residues. The CDR3 sequence is CASSPRRVHEQYF. In nucleotides, the CDR3 is TGTGCCAGCAGCCCAAGGCGGGTCCACGAGCAGTACTTC.

A few counts support this clone. The V call is TRBV2, the J call TRBJ2-1, with TRBD2 matching over 13 bases. CDR1 SNHLY and CDR2 FYNNEI come from the germline V gene. The CDR3 sequence is 15 residues long. Trimming took 4 bases from V and 9 from J; bases not matched to a gene: 6. In DNA form, the CDR3 reads TGTGCCAGCAGTGGGACTAGCGGGAGTGCTGGTGAGCAGTTCTTC. Protein product: CASSGTSGSAGEQFF.

The rearrangement links TRBV27 to TRBJ1-4; a weak D match, TRBD1 (5 bases). V was shortened by 2 bases and J by 2 bases, with 9 bases between the two germline ends. This CDR3 spans 15 amino acids. The germline CDR1 and CDR2 sequences are MNHEY and SMNVEV (reference sequence). The CDR3 nucleotides are TGTGCCAGCAGTTTAGGGTCAGGGACTAATGAAAAACTGTTTTTT. It encodes CASSLGSGTNEKLFF.

This clone appeared a single time. The chain combines TRBV6-2 or TRBV6-3 with TRBJ2-7; D is possibly TRBD2 (5 bases). The V end was cut by 1 base, the J end by 0 bases, with 10 bases between. There are 15 residues in the CDR3. The germline CDR1 and CDR2 sequences are MNHEY and SVGEGT. CDR3 loop: CASSYFRDDSYEQYF. Written as DNA, the CDR3 is TGTGCCAGCAGTTACTTCCGGGATGACTCCTACGAGCAGTACTTC.

This clone was counted once. The V and J genes are TRBV7-2 and TRBJ2-7, with 10 bases lining up with TRBD1. The J segment lost 2 bases and the V segment lost 5 bases, leaving 3 bases of the junction unmatched. Per the germline V gene, CDR1 is SGHTA and CDR2 is FQGNSA. The CDR3 covers 14 residues. The CDR3 DNA reads TGTGCCAGCAGCACGGACAGGGGGACCTACGAGCAGTACTTC. This gives the protein CASSTDRGTYEQYF.

This chain links TRBV6-2 or TRBV6-3 with TRBJ1-2; no reliable D call. The germline CDR1 and CDR2 sequences are MNHEY and SVGEGT. The CDR3 is made up of 15 amino acids. V was shortened by 4 bases and J by 2 bases, with 14 bases between the two germline ends. This CDR3 is CASSSFRESNYGYTF. CDR3 bases: TGTGCCAGCAGTTCTTTTCGTGAGTCGAACTATGGCTACACCTTC.

V gene TRBV4-2 combines with J gene TRBJ2-5; 8 bases fit TRBD2. V gave up 4 bases and J gave up 9 bases; unmatched junction bases: 16. The CDR3 totals 16 residues. Germline CDR1 is LGHNA and CDR2 is YNFKEQ. CDR3 in DNA: TGTGCCAGCAGCCCCGCTGGGGGACTAGAGTCGCAGCCCCAGTACTTC. This gives the protein CASSPAGGLESQPQYF.

The rearrangement links TRBV9 to TRBJ1-3, with D possibly matching TRBD1 (5 bases). Germline CDR1 and CDR2: SGDLS and YYNGEE. The CDR3 has 14 amino acids. V was cut by 0 bases and J by 2 bases, with 6 bases left in between. CDR3 protein: CASSVAGTGNTIYF. CDR3 nucleotides: TGTGCCAGCAGCGTAGCAGGGACTGGAAACACCATATATTTT.

The genes are TRBV6-2 or TRBV6-3 and TRBJ1-1; TRBD1 agrees at 8 bases. Germline V gene sequence: CDR1 MNHEY, CDR2 SVGEGT. V was clipped by 6 bases and J by 0 bases; unmatched bases: 15. The length of the CDR3 is 18 residues. The CDR3 nucleotides are TGTGCCAGCAGCCCCATGAGGCCCAGGGGGCTCATGAACACTGAAGCTTTCTTT. This sequence encodes CASSPMRPRGLMNTEAFF.

This chain links TRBV20-1 with TRBJ2-3, with a possible D match to TRBD1 (6 bases). V gave up 3 bases and J gave up 2 bases, with 15 bases separating them. The germline V gene has CDR1 DFQATT and CDR2 SNEGSKA (reference sequence). The CDR3 is 15 residues long. The chain's CDR3 is CSASPWGLDTDTQYF. The CDR3 nucleotides are TGCAGTGCTAGTCCTTGGGGGCTTGACACAGATACGCAGTATTTT.

The rearrangement joins TRBV16 to TRBJ2-1, with TRBD1 matching over 9 bases. In germline, CDR1 is KGHSY, CDR2 FQNENV. The CDR3 spans 15 residues. The J segment lost 9 bases and the V segment lost 6 bases, leaving 12 bases of the junction unmatched. Here the CDR3 DNA reads TGTGCCAGCAGAGCACAGGGGGCAGGCCTCGGTGAGCAGTTCTTC. It specifies CASRAQGAGLGEQFF. The full variable domain, in which reference TRBV16 and TRBJ2-1 provide the parts outside the CDR3, is GEEVAQTPKHLVRGEGQKAKLYCAPIKGHSYVFWYQQVLKNEFKFLISFQNENVFDETGMPKERFSAKCLPNSPCSLEIQATKLEDSAVYFCASRAQGAGLGEQFFGPGTRLTVL.

This chain joins TRBV6-5 and TRBJ2-6, with D perhaps TRBD1 (5 bases). CDR1 MNHEY and CDR2 SVGAGI come from the germline V gene. The ends were cut back, 6 bases at V and 0 bases at J, with 9 bases in the middle. The CDR3 length is 15 residues. This CDR3 is CASSSTGSGANVLTF. The DNA of the CDR3 is TGTGCCAGCAGCTCCACAGGCTCTGGGGCCAACGTCCTGACTTTC.

The V and J genes are TRBV12-3 or TRBV12-4 and TRBJ2-7, with D possibly matching TRBD1 (6 bases). Trimming removed 5 bases from V and 4 bases from J, with 9 bases in between. The CDR3 is 12 amino acids. The CDR3 coding sequence is TGTGCCAGCAGTCAACAGGGATACGAGCAGTACTTC. Protein product: CASSQQGYEQYF.

The chain is built from TRBV24-1 and TRBJ2-2; 8 nucleotides line up with TRBD2. Germline lookup yields CDR1 KGHDR and CDR2 SFDVKD. There are 14 residues in the CDR3. V was pared by 1 base and J by 6 bases, with 0 bases of the junction left unmatched. The chain's CDR3 is CATSDFGGAGELFF. The CDR3 DNA sequence: TGTGCCACCAGTGATTTCGGGGGGGCCGGGGAGCTGTTTTTT.

The V gene is TRBV5-1, the J gene TRBJ2-1, with unresolved D. Trimming left V 5 bases short and J 5 bases short, with 5 bases between. The CDR3 runs 11 residues. Germline lookup yields CDR1 SGHRS and CDR2 YFSETQ. The CDR3: CASRSNNEQFF. The CDR3 DNA is TGCGCCAGCAGGTCCAACAATGAGCAGTTCTTC.

In this sample, this clone turned up once. The J gene is TRBJ2-1, the V gene TRBV2; D unclear. Trimming took 2 bases from V and 6 from J, leaving 14 bases between them. CDR1 is SNHLY, CDR2 FYNNEI, per germline. This CDR3 has 15 amino acids. CDR3 DNA: TGTGCCAGCAGTGAATTACTGTCAACCCCCAATGAGCAGTTCTTC. The encoded protein is CASSELLSTPNEQFF.

V and J are TRBV5-1 and TRBJ1-1; no reliable D call. Trimming shortened V by 0 bases and J by 0 bases, and 6 bases separated the two germline ends. Germline loops: CDR1 SGHRS, CDR2 YFSETQ. CDR3 length equals 14 residues. CDR3 protein: CASSLGHLNTEAFF. The DNA for the CDR3 is TGCGCCAGCAGCTTGGGACACTTGAACACTGAAGCTTTCTTT. The full variable domain, with the rest looked up from reference TRBV5-1 and TRBJ1-1, is KAGVTQTPRYLIKTRGQQVTLSCSPISGHRSVSWYQQTPGQGLQFLFEYFSETQRNKGNFPGRFSGRQFSNSRSEMNVSTLELGDSALYLCASSLGHLNTEAFFGQGTRLTVV.

The chain combines TRBV7-9 with TRBJ2-3; possible D gene TRBD2, 7 bases. This CDR3 is 15 amino acids long. Trimming took 5 bases from V and 3 from J, leaving 15 bases between them. Looked up from germline, CDR1 is SEHNR and CDR2 is FQNEAQ (reference sequence). CDR3 amino acids: CASSPPRGGTDTQYF. The CDR3 bases are TGTGCCAGCAGCCCACCTAGGGGGGGGACAGATACGCAGTATTTT.